These 13 T cell receptor beta chains came from one sample sequenced in a study of OX40 agonist ivuxolimab in advanced cancers. Assay used: immunoSEQ multiplex PCR; TCRdb lists only in-frame clones, some missing. The profile shows over 45,000 clones, approximately 80% of them singletons. The sequencing used CD4+ or CD8+ T cells sorted from blood, collected in a trial of the OX40 agonist ivuxolimab. Receptor source: an adult with an advanced solid tumor such as melanoma, head and neck, liver or kidney cancer.

This chain links TRBV19 with TRBJ2-5; tentative D call: TRBD1 (5 bases). Germline V gene lookup returns CDR1 LNHDA and CDR2 SQIVND (reference sequence). The CDR3 contains 16 residues. Trimming took 10 bases from V and 5 from J, leaving 26 bases between them. Here the CDR3 reads CATSLSAASRVETQYF. CDR3 coding DNA: TGTGCCACCTCCCTCTCTGCGGCCTCCAGGGTGGAGACCCAGTACTTC.

The chain is built from TRBV5-1 and TRBJ1-1; 8 bases line up with TRBD1. The CDR3 spans 15 residues. Trimming at V came to 4 bases and at J to 3 bases, leaving 8 bases not matched to a gene. Per germline, CDR1 SGHRS and CDR2 YFSETQ. CDR3: CASSPDRALHTEAFF. DNA of the CDR3: TGCGCCAGCAGCCCGGACAGGGCTTTACACACTGAAGCTTTCTTT.

The V gene is TRBV2, the J gene TRBJ1-2; unclear D gene. The V and J ends lost 3 bases and 7 bases respectively, with 12 bases between them. The germline gives CDR1 SNHLY, CDR2 FYNNEI. This CDR3 region has 13 residues. CDR3 region: CASSDRREGGYTF. In nucleotides, the CDR3 is TGTGCCAGCAGTGATCGCCGGGAGGGTGGCTACACCTTC. The variable domain in full, with the rest retrieved from reference TRBV2 and TRBJ1-2, is EPEVTQTPSHQVTQMGQEVILRCVPISNHLYFYWYRQILGQKVEFLVSFYNNEISEKSEIFDDQFSVERPDGSNFTLKIRSTKLEDSAMYFCASSDRREGGYTFGSGTRLTVV.

The chain combines TRBV7-2 with TRBJ1-2, with D hard to call. Trimming took 0 bases from V and 8 from J, leaving 10 bases between them. This CDR3 spans 13 amino acids. Germline V gene data show CDR1 as SGHTA and CDR2 as FQGNSA. CDR3 residues: CASSLAGSGGYTF. In DNA, the CDR3 is TGTGCCAGCAGCTTAGCGGGAAGTGGCGGCTACACCTTC. Together with reference TRBV7-2 and TRBJ1-2, the CDR3 gives the full variable domain: GAGVSQSPSNKVTEKGKDVELRCDPISGHTALYWYRQSLGQGLEFLIYFQGNSAPDKSGLPSDRFSAERTGGSVSTLTIQRTQQEDSAVYLCASSLAGSGGYTFGSGTRLTVV.

Here the CDR3 reads CAWGSETQYF. The CDR3 DNA reads TGTGCCTGGGGATCAGAGACCCAGTACTTC. The chain links TRBV30 to TRBJ2-5; unclear D gene. Germline loops: CDR1 GTSNPN, CDR2 SVGIG (reference sequence). The V gene lost 5 bases and the J gene lost 4 bases, with 5 bases spanning the gap. The CDR3 loop spans 10 amino acids.

The rearrangement uses TRBV6-4 and TRBJ2-1; 9 bases align to TRBD2. The CDR3 is made up of 15 amino acids. The ends lost 3 bases at V and 7 bases at J; junction bases unmatched: 7. Germline-derived CDR1 and CDR2 are MRHNA and SNTAGT. This chain's CDR3 is CASSEFSGSINEQFF. CDR3 nucleotides: TGTGCCAGCAGTGAGTTTAGCGGGAGTATTAATGAGCAGTTCTTC.

V and J are TRBV5-4 and TRBJ2-5; D is possibly TRBD2 (5 bases). Germline V gene sequence: CDR1 SGHNT, CDR2 YYREEE (reference sequence). V dropped 0 bases and J dropped 2 bases, with 11 bases sitting between them. This CDR3 is 15 amino acids long. The CDR3 DNA reads as TGTGCCAGCAGCTTGGGGGTTAGCGTACAAGAGACCCAGTACTTC. This gives the protein CASSLGVSVQETQYF.

The chain carries TRBV7-2 and TRBJ2-5; no firm D call. The closer fit of TRBJ2-7 to the DNA end suggests the J call may be wrong. In germline, CDR1 is SGHTA, CDR2 FQGNSA. The CDR3 covers 16 residues. CDR3 region: CASSLVGGTSAYEQYF. The CDR3 DNA follows: TGTGCCAGCAGCTTAGTGGGCGGAACATCCGCCTACGAGCAGTACTTC.

This chain links TRBV30 with TRBJ1-2; D gene uncertain. The germline CDR1 and CDR2 sequences are GTSNPN and SVGIG (reference sequence). CDR3 length equals 13 residues. The ends were cut back, 0 bases at V and 1 base at J, with 6 bases in the middle. CDR3 sequence (DNA): TGTGCCTGGAGTGTTTCGCTTAACTATGGCTACACCTTC. It is translated as CAWSVSLNYGYTF.

This chain links TRBV7-2 with TRBJ2-5, with D unclear. CDR3 length equals 14 residues. Trimming left V 5 bases short and J 1 base short, with 11 bases between. The germline V gene has CDR1 SGHTA and CDR2 FQGNSA. CDR3 sequence reads: CASSLRLGQETQYF. The CDR3 DNA is TGTGCCAGCAGCCTCCGACTGGGCCAAGAGACCCAGTACTTC.

V is TRBV30 and J is TRBJ2-5, with TRBD2 matching 8 bases. The germline V gene encodes CDR1 GTSNPN and CDR2 SVGIG (reference sequence). This CDR3 spans 17 amino acids. V was pared by 2 bases and J by 3 bases, with 14 bases of the junction left unmatched. In DNA form, the CDR3 reads TGTGCCTGGAGTCCGGCGGGAGGCTTATATGTGAAAGAGACCCAGTACTTC. Residues: CAWSPAGGLYVKETQYF. The whole variable domain, remainder taken from reference TRBV30 and TRBJ2-5, is SQTIHQWPATLVQPVGSPLSLECTVEGTSNPNLYWYRQAAGRGLQLLFYSVGIGQISSEVPQNLSASRPQDRQFILSSKKLLLSDSGFYLCAWSPAGGLYVKETQYFGPGTRLLVL.

The rearrangement links TRBV7-3 to TRBJ2-2; no clear D. The germline gives CDR1 SGHTA, CDR2 FQGTGA. V dropped 8 bases and J dropped 5 bases, with 15 bases sitting between them. The CDR3 covers 14 residues. The CDR3 protein is CASGSAGWTGELFF. The CDR3 bases are TGTGCCAGCGGGTCAGCTGGATGGACCGGGGAGCTGTTTTTT.

This clone showed up just once. V is TRBV30 and J is TRBJ2-5; 7 nucleotides agree with TRBD2. V was clipped by 0 bases and J by 2 bases; unmatched bases: 3. The germline V gene has CDR1 GTSNPN and CDR2 SVGIG (reference sequence). The CDR3 covers 14 residues. CDR3 nucleotide sequence: TGTGCCTGGAGTGTCCACGGGAGGCAAGAGACCCAGTACTTC. Translated, it gives CAWSVHGRQETQYF. The entire variable domain, with the rest obtained from reference TRBV30 and TRBJ2-5, is as follows: SQTIHQWPATLVQPVGSPLSLECTVEGTSNPNLYWYRQAAGRGLQLLFYSVGIGQISSEVPQNLSASRPQDRQFILSSKKLLLSDSGFYLCAWSVHGRQETQYFGPGTRLLVL.